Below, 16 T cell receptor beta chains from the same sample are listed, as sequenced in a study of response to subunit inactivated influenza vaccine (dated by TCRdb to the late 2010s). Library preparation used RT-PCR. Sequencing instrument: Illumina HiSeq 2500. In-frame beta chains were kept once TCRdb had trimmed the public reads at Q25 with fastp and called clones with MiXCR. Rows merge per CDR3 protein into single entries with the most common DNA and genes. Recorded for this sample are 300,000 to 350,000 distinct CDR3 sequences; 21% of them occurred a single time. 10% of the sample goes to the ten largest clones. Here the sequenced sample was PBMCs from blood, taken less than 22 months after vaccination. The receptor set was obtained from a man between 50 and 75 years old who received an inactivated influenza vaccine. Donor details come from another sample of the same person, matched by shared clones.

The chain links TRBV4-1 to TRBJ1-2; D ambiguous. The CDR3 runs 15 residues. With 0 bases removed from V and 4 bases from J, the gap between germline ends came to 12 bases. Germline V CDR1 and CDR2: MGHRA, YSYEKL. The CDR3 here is CASSQDAGGLYGYTF. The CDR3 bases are TGCGCCAGCAGCCAAGATGCAGGAGGGCTCTATGGCTACACCTTC.

The CDR3 protein is CASSLFFPIISYEQYF. The CDR3 nucleotides read TGTGCCAGCAGCTTGTTCTTTCCGATCATCTCCTACGAGCAGTACTTC. V and J are TRBV5-6 and TRBJ2-7; D not certain. The CDR3 consists of 16 residues. Germline-derived CDR1 and CDR2 are SGHDT and YYEEEE. V shed 1 base and J shed 0 bases, with 14 bases lying between them.

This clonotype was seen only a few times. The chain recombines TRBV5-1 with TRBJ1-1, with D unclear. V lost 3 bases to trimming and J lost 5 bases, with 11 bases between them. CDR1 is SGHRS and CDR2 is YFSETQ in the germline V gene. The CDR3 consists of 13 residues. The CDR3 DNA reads TGCGCCAGCAGCTCCTGGGGTCGGACTGAAGCTTTCTTT. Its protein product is CASSSWGRTEAFF.

DNA of the CDR3: TGTGCCAGCAGCTTAGGACCGTGGGAACGGACTGAAGCTTTCTTT. It specifies CASSLGPWERTEAFF. The rearrangement links TRBV7-2 to TRBJ1-1; no definite D call. The CDR3 has 15 amino acids. Per germline, CDR1 SGHTA and CDR2 FQGNSA. Trimming took off 1 base at V and 5 bases at J, with 14 bases between the two ends. Filled out from reference TRBV7-2 and TRBJ1-1, the complete variable domain reads GAGVSQSPSNKVTEKGKDVELRCDPISGHTALYWYRQSLGQGLEFLIYFQGNSAPDKSGLPSDRFSAERTGGSVSTLTIQRTQQEDSAVYLCASSLGPWERTEAFFGQGTRLTVV.

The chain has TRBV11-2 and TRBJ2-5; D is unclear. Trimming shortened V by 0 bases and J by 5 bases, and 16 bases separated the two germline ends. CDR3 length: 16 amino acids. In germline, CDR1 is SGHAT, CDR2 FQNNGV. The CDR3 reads CASSLEARRILETQYF. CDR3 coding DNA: TGTGCCAGCAGCTTAGAGGCCCGCCGGATACTGGAGACCCAGTACTTC. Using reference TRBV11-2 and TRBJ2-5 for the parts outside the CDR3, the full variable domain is EAGVAQSPRYKIIEKRQSVAFWCNPISGHATLYWYQQILGQGPKLLIQFQNNGVVDDSQLPKDRFSAERLKGVDSTLKIQPAKLEDSAVYLCASSLEARRILETQYFGPGTRLLVL.

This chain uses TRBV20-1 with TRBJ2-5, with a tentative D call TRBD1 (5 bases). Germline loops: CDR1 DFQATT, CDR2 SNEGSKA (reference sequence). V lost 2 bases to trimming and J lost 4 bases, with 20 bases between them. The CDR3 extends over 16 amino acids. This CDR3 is CSARPEKGAAGETQYF. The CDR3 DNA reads TGCAGTGCTAGACCCGAAAAAGGGGCGGCCGGAGAGACCCAGTACTTC.

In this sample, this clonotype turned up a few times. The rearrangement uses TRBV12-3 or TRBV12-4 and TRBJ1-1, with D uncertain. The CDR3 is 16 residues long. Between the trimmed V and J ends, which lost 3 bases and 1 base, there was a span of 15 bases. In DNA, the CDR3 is TGTGCCAGCAGTTTTAATCTTTGGGATCCGAACACTGAAGCTTTCTTT. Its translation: CASSFNLWDPNTEAFF.

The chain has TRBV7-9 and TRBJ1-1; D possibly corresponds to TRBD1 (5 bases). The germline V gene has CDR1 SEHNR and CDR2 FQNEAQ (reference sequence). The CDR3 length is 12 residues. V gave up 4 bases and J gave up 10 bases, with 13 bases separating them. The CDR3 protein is CASSSGGSGAFF. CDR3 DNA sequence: TGTGCCAGCAGCTCCGGGGGGTCCGGAGCTTTCTTT.

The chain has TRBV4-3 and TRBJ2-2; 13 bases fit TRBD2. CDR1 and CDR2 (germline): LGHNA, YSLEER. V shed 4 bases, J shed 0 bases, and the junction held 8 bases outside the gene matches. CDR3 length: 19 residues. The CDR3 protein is CASSPRLAGGLANTGELFF. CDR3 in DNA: TGCGCCAGCAGCCCAAGACTAGCGGGAGGACTCGCGAACACCGGGGAGCTGTTTTTT.

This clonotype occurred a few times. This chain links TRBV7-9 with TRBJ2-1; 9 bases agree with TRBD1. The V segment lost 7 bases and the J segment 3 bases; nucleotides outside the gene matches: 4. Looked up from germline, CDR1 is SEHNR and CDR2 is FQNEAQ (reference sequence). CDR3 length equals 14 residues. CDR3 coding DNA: TGTGCCAGCATACAGGGGGCGTTCTACAATGAGCAGTTCTTC. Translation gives CASIQGAFYNEQFF.

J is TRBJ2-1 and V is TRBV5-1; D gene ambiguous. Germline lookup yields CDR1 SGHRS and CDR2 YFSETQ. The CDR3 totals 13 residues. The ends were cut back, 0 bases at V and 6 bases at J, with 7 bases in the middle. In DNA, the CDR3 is TGCGCCAGCAGCTTGGGGAACACCAATGAGCAGTTCTTC. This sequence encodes CASSLGNTNEQFF.

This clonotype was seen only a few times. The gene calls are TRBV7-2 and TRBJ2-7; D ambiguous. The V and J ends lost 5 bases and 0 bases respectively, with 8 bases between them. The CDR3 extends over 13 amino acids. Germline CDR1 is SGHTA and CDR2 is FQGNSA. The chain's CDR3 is CASSGASSYEQYF. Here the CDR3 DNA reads TGTGCCAGCAGCGGAGCCAGCTCCTACGAGCAGTACTTC.

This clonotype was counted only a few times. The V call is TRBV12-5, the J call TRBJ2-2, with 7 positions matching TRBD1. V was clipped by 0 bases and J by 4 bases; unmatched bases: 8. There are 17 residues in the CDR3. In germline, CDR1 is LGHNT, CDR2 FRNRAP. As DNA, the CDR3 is TGTGCTAGTGGTTTGGTACCGATGGACAGGCCCACCGGGGAGCTGTTTTTT. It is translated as CASGLVPMDRPTGELFF.

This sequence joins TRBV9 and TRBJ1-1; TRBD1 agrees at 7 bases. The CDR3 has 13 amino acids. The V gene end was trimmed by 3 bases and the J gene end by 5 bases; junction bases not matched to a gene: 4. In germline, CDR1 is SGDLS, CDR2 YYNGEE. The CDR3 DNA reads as TGTGCCAGCAGCGCCTACAGGGGAACTGAAGCTTTCTTT. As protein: CASSAYRGTEAFF.

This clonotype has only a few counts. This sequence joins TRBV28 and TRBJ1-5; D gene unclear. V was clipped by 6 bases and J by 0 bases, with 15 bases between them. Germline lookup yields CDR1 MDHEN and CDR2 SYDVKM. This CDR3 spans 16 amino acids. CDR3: CASSEIYPYSNQPQHF. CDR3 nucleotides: TGTGCCAGCAGCGAAATATACCCCTATAGCAATCAGCCCCAGCATTTT.

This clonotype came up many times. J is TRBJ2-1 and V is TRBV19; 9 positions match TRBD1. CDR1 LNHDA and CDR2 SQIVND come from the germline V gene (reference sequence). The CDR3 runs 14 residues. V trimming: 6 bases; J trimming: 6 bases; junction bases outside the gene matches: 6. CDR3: CASSEGQGFNEQFF. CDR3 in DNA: TGTGCCAGTAGCGAGGGACAGGGATTCAATGAGCAGTTCTTC.